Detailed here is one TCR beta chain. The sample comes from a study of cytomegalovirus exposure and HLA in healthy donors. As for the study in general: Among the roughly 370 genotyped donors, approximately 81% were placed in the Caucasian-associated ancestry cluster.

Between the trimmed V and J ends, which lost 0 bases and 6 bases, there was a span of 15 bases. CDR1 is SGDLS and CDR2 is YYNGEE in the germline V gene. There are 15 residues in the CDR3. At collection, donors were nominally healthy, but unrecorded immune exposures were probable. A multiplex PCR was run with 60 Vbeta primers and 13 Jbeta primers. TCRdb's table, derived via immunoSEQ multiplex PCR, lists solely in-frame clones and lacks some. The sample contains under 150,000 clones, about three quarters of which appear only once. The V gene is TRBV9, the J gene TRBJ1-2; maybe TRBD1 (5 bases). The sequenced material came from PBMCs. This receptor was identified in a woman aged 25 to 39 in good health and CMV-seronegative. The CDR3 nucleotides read TGTGCCAGCAGCGTAGCTACGGGGGGGGAGGATGGCTACACCTTC. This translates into CASSVATGGEDGYTF.